This is a list of T cell receptor beta chains from one sample in a study of low-dose radiotherapy and immunotherapy resistance in tumors. TCRdb used MiXCR to reprocess the reads, holding one entry per CDR3 protein. The table shows under 110,000 distinct CDR3 sequences, with around 20% occurring only once. This specimen was PBMCs, taken after low-dose radiotherapy plus immunotherapy. The receptor set was obtained from a male donor with prostate cancer. CDR3s include the opening cysteine and the closing phenylalanine or tryptophan. A D gene is named only where the DNA matches it firmly. Size values are once, few and many counts, or a class for expanded clones, and some rows have none.

TRBV5-1,.,.,TRBJ2-2,TGCGCCAGCAGCTTGGCCGAATTAGGGAATCGAAGGGCGGCCGGGGAGCTGTTTTTT,CASSLAELGNRRAAGELFF
TRBV5-1,many,TRBD2,TRBJ2-2,TGCGCCAGCAGCTTAACAGTCGCACTAGCGGGAACCGGATCCGGGGAGCTGTTTTTT,CASSLTVALAGTGSGELFF
TRBV5-1,many,.,TRBJ1-1,TGCGCCAGCAGCTTTTATTCCATGAACACTGAAGCTTTCTTT,CASSFYSMNTEAFF
TRBV3-1,many,TRBD1,TRBJ2-6,TGTGCCAGCAGCCAGGGTGACAGGGGCCCTGGGGCCAACGTCCTGACTTTC,CASSQGDRGPGANVLTF
TRBV3-1,many,.,TRBJ1-2,TGTGCCAGCAGCCTCGGTGGACTCTCAGGAACCTTC,CASSLGGLSGTF
TRBV19,many,.,TRBJ2-7,TGTGCCAGTAAACAGGCGCCCGCATGGGACGAGCAGTACTTC,CASKQAPAWDEQYF
TRBV18,many,TRBD1,TRBJ1-5,TGTGCCAGCTCAGAAGGGGGCGCTAATAGCAATCAGCCCCAGCATTTT,CASSEGGANSNQPQHF
TRBV10-3,many,TRBD2,TRBJ2-1,TGTGCCATCAGTGAGTCGGCTAGCGGGGTATACAATGAGCAGTTCTTC,CAISESASGVYNEQFF
TRBV19,.,.,TRBJ2-7,TGTGCCAGTAGTATAGGAAACGAGCAGTACTTC,CASSIGNEQYF
TRBV5-1,many,.,TRBJ1-2,TGCGCCAGCAGTGTGGGACCAGGGGAAGTCTATGGCTACACCTTC,CASSVGPGEVYGYTF
TRBV7-3,many,.,TRBJ2-3,TGTGCCAGCAGCCGAACCGGAGGGGCCACAGATACGCAGTATTTT,CASSRTGGATDTQYF
TRBV15,many,.,TRBJ2-7,TGTGCCACCAGCAGAGAGGGGGGACTCTACGAGCAGTACTTC,CATSREGGLYEQYF
TRBV5-5,many,.,TRBJ2-7,TGTGCCAGCAGCGAGACGGGGGCGAGACTCTACGAGCAGTACTTC,CASSETGARLYEQYF
TRBV20-1,many,.,TRBJ1-5,TGCAGTGCTAGATCCCTTGATCAGCCCCAGCATTTT,CSARSLDQPQHF
TRBV12-3/TRBV12-4,many,.,TRBJ2-4,TGTGCCAGCAGTCAAGGATTTTATAGGGTTTCAGCCAAAAACATTCAGTACTTC,CASSQGFYRVSAKNIQYF
TRBV6-6,many,.,TRBJ2-6,TGTGCCAGCAGTTTTCGCCGAGAGGCTGGGGCCAACGTCCTGACTTTC,CASSFRREAGANVLTF
TRBV2,many,.,TRBJ1-5,TGTGCCAGCAGCCCCAGGGAAAGCAATCAGCCCCAGCATTTT,CASSPRESNQPQHF
TRBV7-9,many,.,TRBJ2-5,TGTGCCAGCAGCGAAACCCTTCGGGGGGCTCGAGAGACCCAGTACTTC,CASSETLRGARETQYF
TRBV7-2,few,.,TRBJ2-1,TGTGCCAGCCTACTAGGAAACAACAATGAGCAGTTCTTC,CASLLGNNNEQFF
TRBV9,many,.,TRBJ1-3,TGTGCCAGCAGCCCCGGGCGGGGTGGCCTCTCTGGAAACACCATATATTTT,CASSPGRGGLSGNTIYF
TRBV6-2/TRBV6-3,many,.,TRBJ2-1,TGTGCCAGCAGTTACGTGGGAAATGAGCAGTTCTTC,CASSYVGNEQFF
TRBV5-1,.,.,TRBJ2-1,TGCGCCAGCAGCTTGGTAGCCGGAAATGAGCAGTTCTTC,CASSLVAGNEQFF
TRBV29-1,.,.,TRBJ2-7,TGCAGCGTTGCCCCGCCTGGATCCTACGAGCAGTACTTC,CSVAPPGSYEQYF
TRBV7-6,many,TRBD2,TRBJ2-5,TGTGCCAGCAGCTTAGGCGCTAGCGGGGGGTCTGGGGAGACCCAGTACTTC,CASSLGASGGSGETQYF
TRBV20-1,many,TRBD2,TRBJ2-7,TGCAGTACGACGCCGGGACTAAACTACGAGCAGTACTTC,CSTTPGLNYEQYF
TRBV20-1,many,TRBD1,TRBJ2-3,TGCAGTGCTAGTGGGACAGGGGGCACAGATACGCAGTATTTT,CSASGTGGTDTQYF
TRBV7-2,many,.,TRBJ1-1,TGTGCCAGCAGCTTAAGGAGAGAGGCTGAAGCTTTCTTT,CASSLRREAEAFF
TRBV6-2/TRBV6-3,many,TRBD1,TRBJ2-7,TGTGCCAGCAGTAACCCGGGACAGAACTACGAGCAGTACTTC,CASSNPGQNYEQYF
TRBV6-2/TRBV6-3,many,TRBD1,TRBJ1-4,TGTGCCAGCAGATCGGGACAGGGGGGTTTGGGAAAACTGTTTTTT,CASRSGQGGLGKLFF
TRBV7-6,many,TRBD2,TRBJ2-1,TGTGCCAGCAGCCCTCCGGGACTAGCGAGGAAGAGAGGGAAGAGTCCGCAGTTCTTC,CASSPPGLARKRGKSPQFF
TRBV7-6,.,.,TRBJ1-4,TGTGCCAGCAGCCCAGGGGAAACTAATGAAAAACTGTTTTTT,CASSPGETNEKLFF
TRBV19,many,TRBD1,TRBJ2-7,TGTGCCAGTAAGGGGACAGGGGGGAGCGAGCAGTACTTC,CASKGTGGSEQYF
TRBV9,many,TRBD1,TRBJ2-1,TGTGCCAGCAGCGCGCGGACAGGGTCCCATGAGCAGTTCTTC,CASSARTGSHEQFF
TRBV11-2,many,TRBD2,TRBJ2-5,TGTGCCAGCAGGTTCGGAAGCGGGGGGGCCATGGAGACCCAGTACTTC,CASRFGSGGAMETQYF
TRBV11-2,.,TRBD2,TRBJ2-1,TGTGCCAGCAGCTGGGGGGGGGAGCCTGAGCAGTTCTTC,CASSWGGEPEQFF
TRBV6-5,few,.,TRBJ2-1,TGTGCCAGCAGTTACAAATACAACTACAATGAGCAGTTCTTC,CASSYKYNYNEQFF
TRBV3-1,many,.,TRBJ2-7,TGTGCCAGCAGCCAAGGGACGACATTTTACGAGCAGTACTTC,CASSQGTTFYEQYF
TRBV25-1,many,.,TRBJ1-2,TGTGCCAGCAGTGAGTTCTCAGGGGATGGCTACACCTTC,CASSEFSGDGYTF
TRBV2,many,.,TRBJ1-3,TGTGCCAGCAAATCGGGACGTACCTCTGGAAACACCATATATTTT,CASKSGRTSGNTIYF